Shown below are 3 T cell receptor beta chains from a single sample sequenced in a study of blood T cell repertoires in COVID-19. Assay: immunoSEQ multiplex PCR; the TCRdb copy retains only in-frame clones and omits some. Of 300,000 to 350,000 clones listed, about 90% were seen once; the top ten hold 3.5% to 4.5%. The sequenced sample was PBMCs or T cells enriched from blood (not recorded which). The receptors here all came from a young woman with acute COVID-19.

This clone was picked up one time. The chain uses TRBV6-5 and TRBJ2-1, with a tentative D call TRBD1 (5 bases). The germline V gene encodes CDR1 MNHEY and CDR2 SVGAGI. The CDR3 totals 13 residues. With 8 bases removed from V and 9 bases from J, the gap between germline ends came to 17 bases. CDR3 loop: CASSRQISGEQFF. The CDR3 DNA follows: TGTGCCAGCTCCCGACAGATATCGGGTGAGCAGTTCTTC.

Only one count was recorded for this clone. This chain connects TRBV9 to TRBJ2-1; TRBD1 agrees at 8 bases. Germline V lookup: CDR1 SGDLS, CDR2 YYNGEE. The CDR3 spans 19 residues. The V and J ends lost 3 bases and 1 base, in that order; junction bases with no gene match: 15. The DNA of the CDR3 is TGTGCCAGCAGCGGCCTGCCTTCCGCGGGACAGGATTCCTACAATGAGCAGTTCTTC. This sequence encodes CASSGLPSAGQDSYNEQFF.

This chain joins TRBV2 and TRBJ2-1; 9 bases fit TRBD2. With 3 bases clipped from V and 4 bases from J, the junction kept 4 bases outside the gene matches. The length of the CDR3 is 15 residues. Germline values: CDR1 SNHLY, CDR2 FYNNEI. The CDR3 region is CASSEGLAEYNEQFF. Written as DNA, the CDR3 is TGTGCCAGCAGTGAGGGACTAGCTGAGTACAATGAGCAGTTCTTC.